This TCR beta chain is from a study of blood T cell repertoires in COVID-19. Study summary: Specimens from acute and convalescent COVID-19 originated in the United States, Italy and Spain.

Here immunoSEQ multiplex PCR was the method, and the copy in TCRdb shows in-frame clones only, minus some. The sample lists 260,000 or so clones; about nine tenths were seen once. The age range of participants was about 18 to 100 years, with residence in some 25 US areas. V dropped 1 base and J dropped 11; count of bases not matched to a gene: 6. The CDR3 spans 13 residues. Germline assignment: CDR1 SEHNR and CDR2 FQNEAQ (reference sequence). Sample: PBMCs or T cells enriched from blood (not recorded which). The rearrangement links TRBV7-9 to TRBJ1-1; 8 bases line up with TRBD1. This TCR was sampled from a woman between 25 and 40 years old with acute COVID-19. The CDR3 loop reads CASSLGWTGRAFF. CDR3 DNA sequence: TGTGCCAGCAGCTTAGGATGGACAGGGAGGGCTTTCTTT.